The rows below give T cell receptor beta chains drawn from one sample of a study of shared clonotypes between healthy human individuals. The table came from immunoSEQ multiplex PCR; TCRdb's copy has only in-frame clones and leaves some out. The repertoire has 1 million to 1.2 million clones, roughly 80% of them found once; the top ten carry almost 0.9%. Sequencing was carried out using memory CD4+ T cells from PBMCs. The receptors stem from a man between 18 and 29 years old in good health. Some clones in this sample may be carry-over from other donors' samples. Each CDR3 is given without its conserved first and last residue.

v_call	j_call	cdr3_aa
TRBV5-4	TRBJ1-3	ASSLDPGARGNTIY
TRBV27	TRBJ2-7	ASSTPTGTGSIYEQY
TRBV13	TRBJ2-7	ASSPLAFSRSYEQY
TRBV5-1	TRBJ2-5	ASSWRGAVEETQY
TRBV29-1	TRBJ1-6	SVSQGSSYNSPLH
TRBV6-1	TRBJ2-1	ASSEYQGPLAF
TRBV10-2	TRBJ2-7	ASTASGRYEQY
TRBV2	TRBJ1-2	ASREDRVNYGYT
TRBV19	TRBJ1-5	GTSEGLSQPQH
TRBV5-6	TRBJ2-2	ASSLVGILGAGELF
TRBV6-6	TRBJ2-1	ASRGQGAVNEQF
TRBV2	TRBJ2-7	ASTPETSGPYEQY
TRBV28	TRBJ2-7	ASSLGGGSYEQY
TRBV5-1	TRBJ2-7	ASSHGTGGPYEQY
TRBV11-3	TRBJ2-2	ASSSHRDSGELF
TRBV27	TRBJ1-4	ASSLWASEKLF
TRBV19	TRBJ1-1	ASSATGRNTEAF
TRBV6-1	TRBJ2-4	ASSGWTGESDIQY
TRBV6-5	TRBJ2-7	ASSYSRAVYEQY
TRBV9	TRBJ2-1	ASSSGPVFDEQF
TRBV28	TRBJ1-2	ASSFLSSVNYGYT
TRBV19	TRBJ2-4	ASSKGTEKNIQY
TRBV7-2	TRBJ2-1	ASSLAGRENYNEQF
TRBV5-1	TRBJ1-5	ASSFVTGGQPQH
TRBV7-9	TRBJ2-5	ASSLAKETQY
TRBV15	TRBJ2-7	ATSRDSSGSYEQY
TRBV28	TRBJ2-5	ASSTQARGQETQY
TRBV28	TRBJ2-7	ASSLGQGLYEQY
TRBV6-5	TRBJ2-5	ASEDSSKTQY
TRBV10-1	TRBJ2-1	ASSLDRQQF
TRBV2	TRBJ2-7	ASSPQGSPYEQY
TRBV27	TRBJ2-1	ASARTRYNEQF
TRBV6-1	TRBJ2-3	ASSEADGPDTQY
TRBV7-2	TRBJ1-3	ASSLRTGGNTIY
TRBV5-1	TRBJ2-2	ASRLQGVDGELF
TRBV28	TRBJ2-7	ASSEGSYEQY
TRBV10-3	TRBJ2-7	AISERDEQY
TRBV29-1	TRBJ2-3	SVERTSGSAAGDTQY
TRBV15	TRBJ2-7	ATSRERGGAEQY
TRBV2	TRBJ1-1	ASRGGWRNTEAF
TRBV29-1	TRBJ1-4	SVEVGTANEKLF
TRBV7-3	TRBJ1-4	ASSFTQGANEKLF
TRBV7-6	TRBJ2-5	ASSPGQTQY
TRBV7-2	TRBJ1-1	ASSLSQGARNTEAF
TRBV6-6	TRBJ2-1	ASRTSGDNEQF
TRBV4-2	TRBJ2-1	ASSQVPPRGGHNEQF
TRBV5-1	TRBJ1-4	ASSAGQGPEKLF
TRBV28	TRBJ2-7	ASSLVGRAYEQY
TRBV28	TRBJ2-7	ASQQKPTGAN
TRBV2	TRBJ2-7	ASRDKGGFSYEQY
TRBV7-2	TRBJ2-7	ASSPSASSYEQY